Shown below are 10 T cell receptor beta chains from a single sample sequenced in a study of T cell responses to AZD1222 COVID-19 vaccine. Data came from immunoSEQ multiplex PCR; TCRdb stores just in-frame clones and leaves some out. Among roughly 120,000 clones listed, approximately 85% were seen once. Sequenced material: peripheral blood, taken on day 0 of AZD1222 vaccination. These TCRs come from an adult in good health.

V and J are TRBV4-1 and TRBJ2-7; D gene ambiguous. Germline V gene sequence: CDR1 MGHRA, CDR2 YSYEKL. V lost 5 bases and J 0 bases, leaving 8 bases between the germline ends. This CDR3 contains 13 residues. CDR3 DNA: TGCGCCAGCAGCGCGGCGAACTCCTACGAGCAGTACTTC. It yields the protein CASSAANSYEQYF.

The rearrangement uses TRBV4-1 and TRBJ2-4, with 7 nucleotides matching TRBD1. The junction had 7 bases not matched to a gene; V was cut back by 2 bases and J by 3 bases. The CDR3 totals 16 residues. CDR1 and CDR2 from the germline V gene are MGHRA and YSYEKL. The CDR3 bases are TGCGCCAGCAGCCAACCGGGACAGCTGGACAAAAACATTCAGTACTTC. It encodes CASSQPGQLDKNIQYF.

The chain links TRBV16 to TRBJ1-1; D is unclear. The length of the CDR3 is 15 residues. Germline lookup yields CDR1 KGHSY and CDR2 FQNENV. The V and J ends lost 0 bases and 2 bases respectively, with 10 bases between them. The CDR3 DNA follows: TGTGCCAGCAGCCAATCTCTCAGTCCTAACACTGAAGCTTTCTTT. Its translation is CASSQSLSPNTEAFF.

This chain joins TRBV28 and TRBJ1-3; perhaps TRBD1 as D (6 bases). Looked up from germline, CDR1 is MDHEN and CDR2 is SYDVKM. The length of the CDR3 is 16 residues. The V and J ends lost 4 bases and 3 bases respectively, with 16 bases between them. The CDR3 sequence: CASSSPSGAIGNTIYF. CDR3 nucleotides: TGTGCCAGCAGTTCTCCGTCGGGGGCCATTGGAAACACCATATATTTT. Full variable domain (outside the CDR3, taken from reference TRBV28 and TRBJ1-3): DVKVTQSSRYLVKRTGEKVFLECVQDMDHENMFWYRQDPGLGLRLIYFSYDVKMKEKGDIPEGYSVSREKKERFSLILESASTNQTSMYLCASSSPSGAIGNTIYFGEGSWLTVV.

This clone appeared once. This CDR3 is CASSYSLGGYTF. The CDR3 region has the DNA TGTGCCAGCAGTTACTCATTAGGTGGCTACACCTTC. The J gene is TRBJ1-2, the V gene TRBV6-5; D is uncertain. Between the trimmed V and J ends, which lost 0 bases and 7 bases, there was a span of 6 bases. The germline gives CDR1 MNHEY, CDR2 SVGAGI. CDR3 size: 12 residues.

The chain couples TRBV6-5 to TRBJ2-7; perhaps TRBD1 as D (5 bases). V was pared by 2 bases and J by 2 bases, with 16 bases between. This CDR3 contains 16 residues. Germline CDR1 MNHEY, CDR2 SVGAGI. CDR3 loop: CASSYDSPGRAYEQYF. CDR3 nucleotide sequence: TGTGCCAGCAGTTACGACAGTCCAGGACGGGCCTACGAGCAGTACTTC.

The chain's CDR3 is CASSFLTGTDEAFF. CDR3 in DNA: TGTGCCAGCAGCTTCCTCACCGGGACAGATGAAGCTTTCTTT. The chain is built from TRBV7-8 and TRBJ1-1; 7 bases agree with TRBD1. The ends lost 3 bases at V and 7 bases at J; junction bases unmatched: 8. CDR1 and CDR2 (germline): SGHVS, FQNEAQ. CDR3 length: 14 amino acids.

This clone came up a few times. The V call is TRBV20-1, the J call TRBJ1-3; D is possibly TRBD1 (5 bases). V lost 3 bases and J 5 bases, leaving 8 bases between the germline ends. The CDR3 contains 12 residues. Germline loops: CDR1 DFQATT, CDR2 SNEGSKA (reference sequence). The CDR3, as DNA: TGCAGTGCTAGTAGACAGAGAAACACCATATATTTT. It translates to CSASRQRNTIYF.

The rearrangement joins TRBV6-5 to TRBJ1-1, with D unclear. V lost 8 bases to trimming and J lost 1 base, with 11 bases between them. Germline CDR1 and CDR2: MNHEY and SVGAGI. CDR3 length: 13 amino acids. The CDR3 sequence is CASVSTPNTEAFF. In DNA, the CDR3 is TGTGCCAGCGTTTCTACACCGAACACTGAAGCTTTCTTT.

At least ten counts were recorded for this clone. The chain has TRBV13 and TRBJ1-5, with 9 positions matching TRBD1. V lost 6 bases and J lost 7; bases outside the gene matches: 7. The CDR3 is 14 residues long. CDR1 PRHDT and CDR2 FYEKMQ come from the germline V gene (reference sequence). CDR3 residues: CASRKQGAVQPQHF. CDR3 DNA sequence: TGTGCCAGCAGAAAACAGGGGGCTGTACAGCCCCAGCATTTT. The variable domain in full, completed from reference TRBV13 and TRBJ1-5, reads AAGVIQSPRHLIKEKRETATLKCYPIPRHDTVYWYQQGPGQDPQFLISFYEKMQSDKGSIPDRFSAQQFSDYHSELNMSSLELGDSALYFCASRKQGAVQPQHFGDGTRLSIL.